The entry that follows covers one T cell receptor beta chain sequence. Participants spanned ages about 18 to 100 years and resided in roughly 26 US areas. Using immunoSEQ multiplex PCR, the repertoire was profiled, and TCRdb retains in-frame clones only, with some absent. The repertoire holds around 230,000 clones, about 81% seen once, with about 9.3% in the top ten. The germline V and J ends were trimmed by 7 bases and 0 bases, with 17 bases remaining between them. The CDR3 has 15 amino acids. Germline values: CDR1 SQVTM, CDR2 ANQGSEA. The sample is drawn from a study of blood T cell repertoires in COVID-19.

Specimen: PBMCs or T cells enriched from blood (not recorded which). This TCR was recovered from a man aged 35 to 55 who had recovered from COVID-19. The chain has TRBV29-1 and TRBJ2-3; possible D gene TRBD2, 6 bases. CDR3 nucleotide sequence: TGCAGCGCCCCCCGGTCTAGCGCAAGCACAGATACGCAGTATTTT. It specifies CSAPRSSASTDTQYF.